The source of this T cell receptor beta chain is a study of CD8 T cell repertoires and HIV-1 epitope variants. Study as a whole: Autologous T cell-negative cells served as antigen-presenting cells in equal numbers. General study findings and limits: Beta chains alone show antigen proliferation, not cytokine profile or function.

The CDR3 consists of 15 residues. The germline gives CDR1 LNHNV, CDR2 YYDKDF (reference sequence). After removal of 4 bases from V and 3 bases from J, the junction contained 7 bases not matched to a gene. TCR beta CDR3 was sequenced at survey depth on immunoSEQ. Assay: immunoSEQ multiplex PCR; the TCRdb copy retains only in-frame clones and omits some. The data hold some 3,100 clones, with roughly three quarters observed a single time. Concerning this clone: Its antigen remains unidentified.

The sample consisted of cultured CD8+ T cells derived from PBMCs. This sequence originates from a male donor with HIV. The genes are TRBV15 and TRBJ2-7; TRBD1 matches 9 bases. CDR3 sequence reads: CATSKLDRGGYEQYF. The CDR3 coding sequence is TGTGCCACCAGCAAGCTGGACAGGGGAGGCTACGAGCAGTACTTC.